A selection of T cell receptor beta chains follows, all from one sample in a study of cytomegalovirus exposure and HLA in healthy donors. The method was immunoSEQ multiplex PCR; TCRdb's version includes in-frame clones alone and lacks a portion of them. This sample has under 200,000 clones, with around 80% found just once. Sequencing input: PBMCs. These receptors all come from a male donor in good health and CMV-seropositive. The CDR3 runs from the conserved cysteine through the conserved F or W. Each record gives: V gene, J gene, CDR3 protein.

>TRBV19|TRBJ2-2
CASTERRTGELFF
>TRBV27|TRBJ2-5
CASSLQGALQETQYF
>TRBV18|TRBJ2-7
CASSPQGTGGGEQYF
>TRBV7-7|TRBJ1-1
CASRFGQGEAFF
>TRBV7-9|TRBJ2-7
CASSSYYEQYF
>TRBV10-3|TRBJ2-7
CAISRTGPTYEQYF
>TRBV6-1|TRBJ1-4
CASSDRQGIEKLFF
>TRBV6-1|TRBJ1-1
CASSEALFVFF
>TRBV5-1|TRBJ2-5
CASSFDGGSYYQETQYF
>TRBV18|TRBJ1-1
CASSPGQLNTEAFF
>TRBV7-8|TRBJ2-2
CASSSDLLAANTGELFF
>TRBV6-5|TRBJ1-4
CASSYQNEKLFF
>TRBV7-2|TRBJ2-1
CASSSPSTSGRREQFF
>TRBV11-2|TRBJ2-5
CASSSTQGGETQYF
>TRBV6-1|TRBJ2-1
CASSPGGAYNEQFF
>TRBV30|TRBJ1-2
CAWSVVTGGGYGYTF
>TRBV19|TRBJ1-6
CASSRSLRDSPLHF
>TRBV18|TRBJ2-7
CASSPPQRSSYEQYF
>TRBV7-9|TRBJ2-7
CASSRGLASYEQYF
>TRBV9|TRBJ2-1
CASSSQRDTHNEQFF
>TRBV4-1|TRBJ2-3
CASSQDGGAGLGDTQYF
>TRBV28|-
CASRKAGDSYEQYF
>TRBV27|TRBJ1-2
CASSSAGQDYGYTF
>TRBV7-9|TRBJ2-3
CASSLGLSTDTQYF
>TRBV15|TRBJ1-1
CATSLRLGRQEAFF
>TRBV18|TRBJ2-7
CASSPGAAGQYF
>TRBV14|TRBJ1-2
CASSQDRFNYGYTF
>TRBV27|TRBJ1-1
CASSSLQFFMNTEAFF
>TRBV7-8|TRBJ1-5
CASSSLRFASNQPQHF
>TRBV27|TRBJ1-5
CASGGSNQPQHF
>TRBV7-3|TRBJ1-6
CASSFLSNSPLHF
>TRBV27|TRBJ2-6
CASSLRGQTSGANVLTF
>TRBV9|-
CASSAGTGGYEQYF
>TRBV4-3|TRBJ1-4
CASSQDGQGSLRGEKLFF
>TRBV5-4|TRBJ2-7
CASSFRTGMEQYF
>TRBV19|TRBJ2-2
CALSRGDSTGELFF
>TRBV5-6|TRBJ2-1
CASSLATSGYNEQFF
>TRBV4-1|TRBJ2-3
CASSQALTGTGKEDTQYF
>TRBV2|TRBJ2-3
CASKPGLAVDTQYF
>TRBV2|TRBJ1-4
CAHLTLGGEKLFF
>TRBV7-2|TRBJ1-5
CASTPGGASNQPQHF
>TRBV30|TRBJ2-1
CAWSPNMGLFF
>TRBV10-3|TRBJ1-5
CAISESAGSNQPQHF
>TRBV14|TRBJ1-6
CASARGGFHSPLHF
>TRBV7-9|TRBJ1-2
CASSPTFFTGDLDVYGYTF
>TRBV6-1|TRBJ1-2
CASSESWTEFGYTF
>TRBV7-9|TRBJ1-6
CASSPGGPLNSPLHF
>TRBV5-8|TRBJ1-5
CASSLDRGSQPQHF